One T cell receptor (beta chain) is described in this entry. Only one count was recorded for this clone. Its antigen is not yet known. Within one base of it there is no much larger clone, and no base qualities were kept. The sample is drawn from a study of blood T cell repertoires in COVID-19 (dated by TCRdb to 2019 to 2021). In the study overall: Samples from collaborators originated in the United States, Italy and Spain and spanned both the acute and convalescent phases of COVID-19. The prospective study material was composed of cDNA or gDNA derived from T cells, B-cell-depleted T cells, or PBMCs. The samples were drawn from the first 160 participants of the ongoing ImmuneRACE study and from some 1,300 subjects provided by 6 global collaborators. The repertoires were released in a freely available public database meant as a resource for research on the immune response to SARS-CoV-2. Where available, HLA class I and class II types were obtained from metadata supplied by the sample provider rather than from assay-based typing. Subjects who had been exposed to COVID-19, were actively infected with it, or had recovered from it provided the deeply sampled blood TCRbeta repertoires that made up the dataset. The sample metadata nearly always contained a de-identified subject ID, COVID-19 status, age in years and sex. The research as a whole found: How much clinical and demographic metadata was included differed by source and by participant, and the metadata was provided uncurated.

Relative to germline, V is missing 5 bases and J is missing 4 bases, with 8 bases of the junction outside any gene match. The CDR3 measures 15 amino acids from cysteine to phenylalanine. Left in the record is the CDR3 DNA by itself, 45 bases read in frame from the first base. From a lookup of the germline V gene, CDR1 and CDR2 are SGHTA and FQGNSA. TCRbeta CDR3 regions were amplified from genomic DNA by means of the immunoSEQ Assay, a bias-controlled multiplex PCR. The study's processing was this. Nucleated cell counts per sample were estimated from amplification of reference gene primers within the assay. Sequence reads were collapsed and filtered to measure the absolute abundance of every unique TCRbeta CDR3 rearrangement. For each sample, productive Simpson clonality was calculated as the square root of Simpson's diversity index over productive rearrangements. The immuneACCESS repertoire file appears here via TCRdb, limited to in-frame rearrangements. These files lack a portion of the clones; in checked studies, under half of the deficit traces to unresolved V genes, and the cause of the others is not known. V, J and clone size were drawn from that table, and D and trimming were deduced from the DNA. The sample yields about 300,000 clones; about 90% were counted once. The top ten constitute about 2% of the sample.

At one collaborating source in Seattle, patients were enrolled during active infection and were followed longitudinally through the course of disease. Each collaborating institution followed its own protocols to collect whole blood in K2EDTA tubes. For TCRbeta analysis, collaborator samples were shipped as frozen whole blood, as isolated PBMCs, or as DNA extracted from either sample type. Material: peripheral blood. The TCR comes from a woman aged 25 to 45 with COVID-19, enrolled during active disease. The V and J genes are TRBV7-2 and TRBJ2-3; 8 nucleotides in the junction match TRBD2. The base sequence is TGTGCCAGCAGCAAAACTGCGGGGGGCCCAGATACGCAGTATTTT. It codes for CASSKTAGGPDTQYF.